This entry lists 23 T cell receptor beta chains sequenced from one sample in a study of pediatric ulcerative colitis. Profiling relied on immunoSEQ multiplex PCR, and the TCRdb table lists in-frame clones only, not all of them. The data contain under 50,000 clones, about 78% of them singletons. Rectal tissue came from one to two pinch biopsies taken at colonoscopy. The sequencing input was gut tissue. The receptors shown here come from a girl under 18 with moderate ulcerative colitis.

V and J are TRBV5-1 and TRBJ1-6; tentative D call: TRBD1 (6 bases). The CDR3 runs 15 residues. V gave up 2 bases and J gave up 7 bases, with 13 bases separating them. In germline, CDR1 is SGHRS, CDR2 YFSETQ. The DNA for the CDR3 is TGCGCCAGCAGCTTTTCCACCCAGGGGAATTCACCCCTCCACTTT. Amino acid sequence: CASSFSTQGNSPLHF.

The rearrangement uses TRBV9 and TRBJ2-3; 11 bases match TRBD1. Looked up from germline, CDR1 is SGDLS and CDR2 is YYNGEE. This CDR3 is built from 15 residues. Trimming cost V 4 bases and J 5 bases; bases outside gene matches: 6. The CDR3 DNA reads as TGTGCCAGCAGCCGGACAGGGGGCGATGGAGATACGCAGTATTTT. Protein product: CASSRTGGDGDTQYF. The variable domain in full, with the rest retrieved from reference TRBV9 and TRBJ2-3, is DSGVTQTPKHLITATGQRVTLRCSPRSGDLSVYWYQQSLDQGLQFLIQYYNGEERAKGNILERFSAQQFPDLHSELNLSSLELGDSALYFCASSRTGGDGDTQYFGPGTRLTVL.

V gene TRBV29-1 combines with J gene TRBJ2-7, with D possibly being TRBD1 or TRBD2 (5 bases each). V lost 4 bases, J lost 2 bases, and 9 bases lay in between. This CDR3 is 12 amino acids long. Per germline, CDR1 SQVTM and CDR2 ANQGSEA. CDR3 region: CSVVGVPYEQYF. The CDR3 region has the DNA TGCAGCGTTGTGGGGGTACCCTACGAGCAGTACTTC.

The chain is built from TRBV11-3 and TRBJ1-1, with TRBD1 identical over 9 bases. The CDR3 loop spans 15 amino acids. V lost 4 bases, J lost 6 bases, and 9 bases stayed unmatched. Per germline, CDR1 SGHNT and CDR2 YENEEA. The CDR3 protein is CASSSGTGGPAEAFF. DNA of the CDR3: TGTGCCAGCAGCTCCGGAACAGGGGGCCCCGCTGAAGCTTTCTTT.

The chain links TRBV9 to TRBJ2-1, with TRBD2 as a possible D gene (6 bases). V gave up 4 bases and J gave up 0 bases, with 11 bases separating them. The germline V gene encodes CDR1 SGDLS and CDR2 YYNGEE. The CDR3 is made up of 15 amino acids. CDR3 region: CASSLGLSSYNEQFF. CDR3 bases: TGTGCCAGCAGCTTGGGACTGAGCTCCTACAATGAGCAGTTCTTC.

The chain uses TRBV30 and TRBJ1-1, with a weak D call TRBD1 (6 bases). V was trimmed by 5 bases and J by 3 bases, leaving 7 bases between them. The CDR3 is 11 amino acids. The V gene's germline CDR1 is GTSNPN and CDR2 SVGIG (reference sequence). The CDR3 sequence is CAWGGHTEAFF. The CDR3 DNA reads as TGTGCCTGGGGGGGGCACACTGAAGCTTTCTTT.

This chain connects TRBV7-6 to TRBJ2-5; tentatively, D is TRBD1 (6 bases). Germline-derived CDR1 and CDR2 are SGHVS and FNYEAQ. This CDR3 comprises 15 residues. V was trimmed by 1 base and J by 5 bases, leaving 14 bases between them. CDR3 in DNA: TGTGCCAGCAGCTTAGGACACAGGGCCTGGGAGACCCAGTACTTC. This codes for CASSLGHRAWETQYF.

CDR3 sequence reads: CASSDRVGEQYF. In nucleotides, the CDR3 is TGTGCCAGCAGTGACAGGGTAGGCGAGCAGTACTTC. The chain couples TRBV6-1 to TRBJ2-7; weak D call: TRBD1 (5 bases). With 3 bases removed from V and 6 bases from J, the gap between germline ends came to 9 bases. CDR1 is MNHNS, CDR2 SASEGT, per germline. This CDR3 contains 12 residues.

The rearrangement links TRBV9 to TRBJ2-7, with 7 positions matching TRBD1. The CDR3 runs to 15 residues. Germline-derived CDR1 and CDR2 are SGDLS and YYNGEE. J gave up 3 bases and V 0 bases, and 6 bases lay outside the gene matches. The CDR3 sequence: CASSVARQGVYEQYF. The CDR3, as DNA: TGTGCCAGCAGCGTAGCGCGGCAGGGGGTCTACGAGCAGTACTTC.

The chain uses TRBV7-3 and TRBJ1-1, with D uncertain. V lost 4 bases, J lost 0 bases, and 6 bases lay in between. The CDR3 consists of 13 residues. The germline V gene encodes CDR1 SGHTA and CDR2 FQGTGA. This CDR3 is CASSSSLNTEAFF. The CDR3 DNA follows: TGTGCCAGCAGCTCGTCCTTGAACACTGAAGCTTTCTTT.

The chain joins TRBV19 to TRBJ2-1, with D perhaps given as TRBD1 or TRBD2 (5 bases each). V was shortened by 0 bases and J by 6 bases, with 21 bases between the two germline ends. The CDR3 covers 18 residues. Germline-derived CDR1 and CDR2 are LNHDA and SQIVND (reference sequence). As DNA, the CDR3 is TGTGCCAGTAGTATAGACCCCTGGGCCTTTGGGGGACGCAATGAGCAGTTCTTC. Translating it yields CASSIDPWAFGGRNEQFF.

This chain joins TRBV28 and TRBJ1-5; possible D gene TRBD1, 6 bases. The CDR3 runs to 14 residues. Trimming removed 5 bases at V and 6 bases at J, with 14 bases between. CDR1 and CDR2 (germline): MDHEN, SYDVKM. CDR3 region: CASSQQGGGQPQHF. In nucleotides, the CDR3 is TGTGCCAGCAGTCAACAGGGAGGGGGTCAGCCCCAGCATTTT.

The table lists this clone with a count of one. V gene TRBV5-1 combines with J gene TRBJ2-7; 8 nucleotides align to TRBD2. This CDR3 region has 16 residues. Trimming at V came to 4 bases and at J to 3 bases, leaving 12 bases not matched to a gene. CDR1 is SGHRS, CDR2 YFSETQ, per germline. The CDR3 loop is CASSALGSGSIYEQYF. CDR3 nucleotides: TGCGCCAGCAGCGCCCTAGGAAGCGGGAGTATCTACGAGCAGTACTTC.

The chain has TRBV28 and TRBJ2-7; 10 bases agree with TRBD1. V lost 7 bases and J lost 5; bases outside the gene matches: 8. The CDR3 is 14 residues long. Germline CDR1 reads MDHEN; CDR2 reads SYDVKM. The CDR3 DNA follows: TGTGCCAGCAAACCGGGACAGGGGCGAAACGAGCAGTACTTC. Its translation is CASKPGQGRNEQYF.

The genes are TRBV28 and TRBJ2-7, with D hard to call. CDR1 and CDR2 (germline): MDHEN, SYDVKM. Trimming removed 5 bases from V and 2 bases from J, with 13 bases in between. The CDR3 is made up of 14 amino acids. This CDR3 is CASSRISVTYEQYF. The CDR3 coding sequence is TGTGCCAGCAGTCGCATTTCGGTCACCTACGAGCAGTACTTC. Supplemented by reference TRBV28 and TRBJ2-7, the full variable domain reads DVKVTQSSRYLVKRTGEKVFLECVQDMDHENMFWYRQDPGLGLRLIYFSYDVKMKEKGDIPEGYSVSREKKERFSLILESASTNQTSMYLCASSRISVTYEQYFGPGTRLTVT.

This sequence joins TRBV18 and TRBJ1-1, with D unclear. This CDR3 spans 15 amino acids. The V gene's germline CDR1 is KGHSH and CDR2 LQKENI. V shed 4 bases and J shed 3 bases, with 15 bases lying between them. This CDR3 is CASSLTTGMDTEAFF. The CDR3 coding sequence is TGTGCCAGCTCACTGACGACCGGGATGGACACTGAAGCTTTCTTT.

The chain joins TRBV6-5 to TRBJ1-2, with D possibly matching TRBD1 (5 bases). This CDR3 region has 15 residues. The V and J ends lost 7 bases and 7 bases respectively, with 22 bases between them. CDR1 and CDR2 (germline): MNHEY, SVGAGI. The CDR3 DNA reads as TGTGCCAGCACCGAGGGGAGGCAGATCCCCCTTGGCTACACCTTC. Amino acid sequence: CASTEGRQIPLGYTF.

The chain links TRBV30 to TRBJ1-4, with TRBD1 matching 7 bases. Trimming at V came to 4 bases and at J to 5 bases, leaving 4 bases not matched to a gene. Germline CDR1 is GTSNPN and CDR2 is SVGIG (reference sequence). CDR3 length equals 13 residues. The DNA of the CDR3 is TGTGCCTGGATGAGGGGGCTGAATGAAAAACTGTTTTTT. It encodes CAWMRGLNEKLFF.

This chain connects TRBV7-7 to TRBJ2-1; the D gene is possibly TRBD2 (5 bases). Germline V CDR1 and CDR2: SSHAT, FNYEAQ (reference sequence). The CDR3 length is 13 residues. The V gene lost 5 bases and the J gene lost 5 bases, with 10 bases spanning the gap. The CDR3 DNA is TGTGCCAGCAGCAAAGACTATAACAATGAGCAGTTCTTC. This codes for CASSKDYNNEQFF.

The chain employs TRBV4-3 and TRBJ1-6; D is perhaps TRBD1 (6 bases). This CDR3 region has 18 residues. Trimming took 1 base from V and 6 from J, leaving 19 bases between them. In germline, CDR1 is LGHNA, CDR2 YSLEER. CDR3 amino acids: CASSQVPWMDSANSPLHF. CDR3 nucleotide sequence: TGCGCCAGCAGCCAAGTCCCTTGGATGGACAGTGCTAATTCACCCCTCCACTTT.

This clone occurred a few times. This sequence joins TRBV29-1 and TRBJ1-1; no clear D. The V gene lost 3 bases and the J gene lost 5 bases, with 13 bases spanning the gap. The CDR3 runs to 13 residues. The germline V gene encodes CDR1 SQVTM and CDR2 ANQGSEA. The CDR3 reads CSVEGKLGTEAFF. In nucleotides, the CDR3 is TGCAGCGTTGAGGGAAAACTGGGAACTGAAGCTTTCTTT.

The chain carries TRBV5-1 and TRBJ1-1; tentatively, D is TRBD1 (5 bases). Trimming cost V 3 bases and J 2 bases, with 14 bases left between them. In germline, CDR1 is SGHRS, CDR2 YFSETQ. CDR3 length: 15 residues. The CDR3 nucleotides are TGCGCCAGCAGCTCGCTAAGAGGGGTTAACACTGAAGCTTTCTTT. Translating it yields CASSSLRGVNTEAFF. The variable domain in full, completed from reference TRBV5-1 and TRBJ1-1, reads KAGVTQTPRYLIKTRGQQVTLSCSPISGHRSVSWYQQTPGQGLQFLFEYFSETQRNKGNFPGRFSGRQFSNSRSEMNVSTLELGDSALYLCASSSLRGVNTEAFFGQGTRLTVV.

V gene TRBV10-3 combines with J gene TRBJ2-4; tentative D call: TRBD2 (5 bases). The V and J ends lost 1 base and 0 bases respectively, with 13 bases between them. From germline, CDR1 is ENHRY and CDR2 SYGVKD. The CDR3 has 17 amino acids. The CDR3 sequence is CAISEFSTGLAKNIQYF. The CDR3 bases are TGTGCCATCAGTGAGTTTTCAACCGGACTAGCCAAAAACATTCAGTACTTC.